The rows below give T cell receptor beta chains drawn from one sample of a study of blood T cell repertoires in COVID-19. Profiling relied on immunoSEQ multiplex PCR, and the TCRdb table lists in-frame clones only, not all of them. This table holds 450,000 or so clones, approximately 92% found once. The specimen was peripheral blood. These receptors were taken from a man between 18 and 29 years old with COVID-19, enrolled during active disease. Both conserved end residues are part of each CDR3. A D gene is named only where the DNA matches it firmly. A row's size may be missing; if present it is once, few, many or a size class.

.	TRBJ1-6	TRBV7-7	.	TGTGCTAGCAGCTTAGAATGGAGGGCCACCTTGTCCTGTTCACCCCTCCACTTT	CASSLEWRATLSCSPLHF
.	TRBJ2-3	TRBV11-1	.	TGTGCCAGCAGCTTAAGGGGAGGAACAGATACGCAGTATTTT	CASSLRGGTDTQYF
.	TRBJ2-7	TRBV2	.	TGTGCCATTACCCCCTCAAGGGGCGGATACGAGCAGTACTTC	CAITPSRGGYEQYF
.	TRBJ2-1	TRBV6-5	TRBD2	TGTGCCAGCAGTTCTAGCGGGCCGCCTAACAATGAGCAGTTCTTC	CASSSSGPPNNEQFF
.	TRBJ1-6	TRBV5-4	TRBD1	TGTGCCAGCAGATCGCAGGGGGATTCACCCCTCCACTTT	CASRSQGDSPLHF
.	TRBJ2-2	TRBV14	TRBD2	TGTGCCAGCAGCTTTCGGGGACTAGGGTGGAACACCGGGGAGCTGTTTTTT	CASSFRGLGWNTGELFF
.	TRBJ1-2	TRBV7-9	TRBD1	TGTGCCAGCAGCAGAGACAGGGAACACGGCTACACCTTC	CASSRDREHGYTF
.	TRBJ1-5	TRBV18	.	TGTGCCAGCTCAAATCAGGGGTGGGATCAGCCCCAGCATTTT	CASSNQGWDQPQHF
.	TRBJ1-5	TRBV5-1	TRBD1	TGCGCCAGCAGCTTGGAAGGGGGCGTCAATCAGCCCCAGCATTTT	CASSLEGGVNQPQHF
.	TRBJ2-3	TRBV4-2	.	TGTGCCAGCAGCCAGACGGGAGCTCTCACAGATACGCAGTATTTT	CASSQTGALTDTQYF
.	TRBJ2-7	TRBV12-2	.	TGTGCAAGTCGCCCGCTACAGAGGGCAGTATCCTACGAGCAGTACTTC	CASRPLQRAVSYEQYF
.	TRBJ1-3	TRBV14	.	TGTGCCAGCAGCCAATCGAGGACAGTCCTCTCTGGAAACACCATATATTTT	CASSQSRTVLSGNTIYF
.	TRBJ2-3	TRBV10-3	.	TGTGCCATCAAGTCAGAGGGTCCCACAGATACGCAGTATTTT	CAIKSEGPTDTQYF
.	TRBJ1-1	TRBV2	.	TGTGCCAGCAGTGAATACCAGGCTGAAGCTTTCTTT	CASSEYQAEAFF
.	TRBJ1-1	TRBV29-1	TRBD1	TGCAGCGTTGATGTGGGACAGGGTATTACTGAAGCTTTCTTT	CSVDVGQGITEAFF
many	TRBJ1-2	TRBV3-1/TRBV3-2	.	TGTGCCAGCAGCCAAGATAGCCAGGGTCGGGGCTACACCTTC	CASSQDSQGRGYTF
.	TRBJ2-7	TRBV11-2	TRBD1	TGTGCCAGCCGGCCGACAGGGCTGCACGAGCAGTACTTC	CASRPTGLHEQYF
.	TRBJ2-5	TRBV3-1/TRBV3-2	TRBD2	TGTGCCAGCAGCCTCCATAGCGGGGGGGAAGAGACCCAGTACTTC	CASSLHSGGEETQYF
.	TRBJ2-1	TRBV5-1	TRBD2	TGCGCCAGCAGCTTTGGTCGGGGGGGCCCCAATGAGCAGTTCTTC	CASSFGRGGPNEQFF
.	TRBJ2-2	TRBV7-9	.	TGTGCCAGCAGCTTAGCGGGCGGGACCGGGGAGCTGTTTTTT	CASSLAGGTGELFF
.	TRBJ1-3	TRBV6-5	.	TGTGCCAGCAGTTACTCCTTGCAGGGAACTGGAAACACCATATATTTT	CASSYSLQGTGNTIYF
once	TRBJ2-2	TRBV2	.	TGTGCCAGCAGTGGGCAGGGCGGCAACACCGGGGAGCTGTTTTTT	CASSGQGGNTGELFF
once	TRBJ2-1	TRBV5-1	TRBD2	TGCGCCAGCAGCTTGCAGGGAGCGGGAGAGAGGTTATATGAGCAGTTCTTC	CASSLQGAGERLYEQFF
once	TRBJ2-1	TRBV2	TRBD1	TGTGCCAGCGATAGACAGGGTCCCTACAATGAGCAGTTCTTC	CASDRQGPYNEQFF
.	TRBJ2-7	TRBV24-1	.	TGTGCCACCAGTGATTCCGACAGTAACCGAGCCTACGAGCAGTACTTC	CATSDSDSNRAYEQYF
.	TRBJ1-4	TRBV5-1	.	TGCGCCAGCAGCTCGGACCCGATGGGGGGGGGTGAAAAACTGTTTTTT	CASSSDPMGGGEKLFF
.	TRBJ2-7	TRBV5-1	.	TGCGCCAGCAGCTTGGGTGACACAGACGAGCAGTACTTC	CASSLGDTDEQYF
.	TRBJ1-2	TRBV7-3	.	TGTGCCAGCAGCTCGGACAGTACTGCCTATGGCTACACCTTC	CASSSDSTAYGYTF
.	TRBJ1-2	TRBV6-5	.	TGTGCCAGCAGTTACCAGCAGGGAGGAGGTTATGGCTACACCTTC	CASSYQQGGGYGYTF
once	TRBJ2-7	TRBV2	.	TGTGCCAGCGGAGGACAGCCCCAGTACTTC	CASGGQPQYF
.	TRBJ2-7	TRBV10-3	.	TGTGCCATCAGTGAGTCGAAGGGAGGGGGCGAGCAGTACTTC	CAISESKGGGEQYF
.	TRBJ2-2	TRBV28	TRBD2	TGTGCCAGCAGTCACCCCGGCCGGCGGGGGGGCCCGAACACCGGGGAGCTGTTTTTT	CASSHPGRRGGPNTGELFF
.	TRBJ2-3	TRBV5-4	TRBD2	TGTGCCAGCAGCTCCCAGCGGGGGATAGCAGATACGCAGTATTTT	CASSSQRGIADTQYF
.	TRBJ2-2	TRBV5-4	.	TGTGCCAGCAGCTTGGATGTCCCGGGCACCGGGGAGCTGTTTTTT	CASSLDVPGTGELFF
.	TRBJ2-5	TRBV6-5	.	TGTGCCAGCAGTTCCTCCGGGACTCCTAGGGAGACCCAGTACTTC	CASSSSGTPRETQYF
.	TRBJ2-7	TRBV2	.	TGTGCCAGCAGCCCAGGGGTCCCCTTCTACGAGCAGTACTTC	CASSPGVPFYEQYF
.	TRBJ2-3	TRBV13	TRBD2	TGTGCCAGCAGCCTTAGCGGGGGGGGCACAGATACGCAGTATTTT	CASSLSGGGTDTQYF
.	TRBJ1-3	TRBV14	TRBD1	TGTGCCAGCAGCCAGGGACAGGGTGGAAACACCATATATTTT	CASSQGQGGNTIYF
.	TRBJ2-7	TRBV21-1	.	TGTGCCAGCAGCAAAGTCCTAGCGGGAGTGCGTCCCTACGAGCAGTACTTC	CASSKVLAGVRPYEQYF
few	TRBJ2-2	TRBV7-2	.	TGTGCCAGCAGCTTCTACCCGGGGACCGGGGAGCTGTTTTTT	CASSFYPGTGELFF
.	TRBJ1-1	TRBV11-2	.	TGTGCCAGCAGCTCCCCCGGAAGGGGCACTGAAGCTTTCTTT	CASSSPGRGTEAFF
.	TRBJ2-5	TRBV3-1/TRBV3-2	TRBD1	TGTGCCAGCAGCGCCCCGACAGGGGCCCAAGAGACCCAGTACTTC	CASSAPTGAQETQYF
.	TRBJ2-1	TRBV7-8	.	TGTGCCAGCAGCTTAGATGTGGGGCGAGTAAGCAATGAGCAGTTCTTC	CASSLDVGRVSNEQFF
once	TRBJ2-5	TRBV11-2	TRBD2	TGTGCCAGCAGGCCCGGGGCCCTAGCGGTATTACAAGAGACCCAGTACTTC	CASRPGALAVLQETQYF
.	TRBJ2-1	TRBV24-1	.	TGTGCCACCAGTGATCCTCGGGGCGGGGGCGACAATGAGCAGTTCTTC	CATSDPRGGGDNEQFF
.	TRBJ2-7	TRBV19	.	TGTGCCAGTAGTATATATTCCGGGTCTACCTACGAGCAGTACTTC	CASSIYSGSTYEQYF
.	TRBJ2-7	TRBV11-2	.	TGTGCCAGCAGCTTAACCCAAATCACATACCCCTTCTACGAGCAGTACTTC	CASSLTQITYPFYEQYF
.	TRBJ2-7	TRBV12-3/TRBV12-4	TRBD1	TGTGCCAGCAAGAGGGGGCTAATCTACGAGCAGTACTTC	CASKRGLIYEQYF
.	TRBJ2-7	TRBV13	TRBD1	TGTGCCAGCAGCATAACAGGGGGCTTCTACGAGCAGTACTTC	CASSITGGFYEQYF
.	TRBJ1-1	TRBV5-3	TRBD1	TGTGCCAGAAGCTTGACCGGACAGGCGAACACTGAAGCTTTCTTT	CARSLTGQANTEAFF
.	TRBJ2-1	TRBV27	.	TGTGCCAGCAGTTTGGACAGATCCAATGAGCAGTTCTTC	CASSLDRSNEQFF
.	TRBJ2-3	TRBV2	.	TGTGCCAGCGCTAGAAGCACAGATACGCAGTATTTT	CASARSTDTQYF
.	TRBJ2-1	TRBV27	.	TGTGCCAGCAGATACAGACAATACAATGAGCAGTTCTTC	CASRYRQYNEQFF
.	TRBJ2-5	TRBV29-1	TRBD1	TGCAGCGTAGCAGGGGGCGTCGGGGAGACCCAGTACTTC	CSVAGGVGETQYF
.	TRBJ2-7	TRBV5-4	.	TGTGCCAGCAGCTCGGGACTTGTGAACCCCTACGAGCAGTACTTC	CASSSGLVNPYEQYF
.	TRBJ2-7	TRBV10-3	TRBD2	TGTGCCATCAGTGAGTCGGGAGGCGGGAGGAGGGTCTCCGAGCAGTACTTC	CAISESGGGRRVSEQYF
.	TRBJ2-1	TRBV2	TRBD1	TGTGCCAGCAGTGAAGCGCGGCAGGGGGCGGCCTACAATGAGCAGTTCTTC	CASSEARQGAAYNEQFF
few	TRBJ2-7	TRBV30	TRBD1	TGTGCCTGGGCGACAGGGGGTCAATCCTACGAGCAGTACTTC	CAWATGGQSYEQYF
.	TRBJ2-7	TRBV29-1	TRBD1	TGCAGCGTTCGGACAGGTTCCTACGAGCAGTACTTC	CSVRTGSYEQYF
.	TRBJ2-2	TRBV25-1	TRBD1	TGTGCCAGCAGGGGACAGGGGGCGCGTTTCACCGGGGAGCTGTTTTTT	CASRGQGARFTGELFF